Detailed here is one T cell receptor (beta chain). As yet, its antigen is unknown. The CDR3 end shows no conserved phenylalanine or tryptophan, and so a read error is likely. The data were taken from a study of cytomegalovirus exposure and HLA in healthy donors. Points from the study as a whole: CMV serostatus was the sole immune exposure information available. Reports credit the classifier with highly specific, highly sensitive diagnosis of cytomegalovirus status.

The PCR was carried out with 60 Vbeta primers and 13 Jbeta primers. The table came from immunoSEQ multiplex PCR; TCRdb's copy has only in-frame clones and leaves some out. The repertoire includes about 98,000 clones, 80% to 85% of them detected once, and roughly 1.5% sits in the top ten. Germline assignment: CDR1 MNHNS and CDR2 SASEGT. This CDR3 region has 13 residues. The ends were cut back, 3 bases at V and 4 bases at J, with 7 bases in the middle. Material for sequencing was PBMCs. The chain carries TRBV6-1 and TRBJ1-5; D is perhaps TRBD1 (5 bases). This clonotype originated in a man between 40 and 49 years old in good health and CMV-seronegative. Written as DNA, the CDR3 is TGTGCCAGCAGTGACTGGACAAATCAGCCCCAGCATCTT. It is translated as CASSDWTNQPQHL.